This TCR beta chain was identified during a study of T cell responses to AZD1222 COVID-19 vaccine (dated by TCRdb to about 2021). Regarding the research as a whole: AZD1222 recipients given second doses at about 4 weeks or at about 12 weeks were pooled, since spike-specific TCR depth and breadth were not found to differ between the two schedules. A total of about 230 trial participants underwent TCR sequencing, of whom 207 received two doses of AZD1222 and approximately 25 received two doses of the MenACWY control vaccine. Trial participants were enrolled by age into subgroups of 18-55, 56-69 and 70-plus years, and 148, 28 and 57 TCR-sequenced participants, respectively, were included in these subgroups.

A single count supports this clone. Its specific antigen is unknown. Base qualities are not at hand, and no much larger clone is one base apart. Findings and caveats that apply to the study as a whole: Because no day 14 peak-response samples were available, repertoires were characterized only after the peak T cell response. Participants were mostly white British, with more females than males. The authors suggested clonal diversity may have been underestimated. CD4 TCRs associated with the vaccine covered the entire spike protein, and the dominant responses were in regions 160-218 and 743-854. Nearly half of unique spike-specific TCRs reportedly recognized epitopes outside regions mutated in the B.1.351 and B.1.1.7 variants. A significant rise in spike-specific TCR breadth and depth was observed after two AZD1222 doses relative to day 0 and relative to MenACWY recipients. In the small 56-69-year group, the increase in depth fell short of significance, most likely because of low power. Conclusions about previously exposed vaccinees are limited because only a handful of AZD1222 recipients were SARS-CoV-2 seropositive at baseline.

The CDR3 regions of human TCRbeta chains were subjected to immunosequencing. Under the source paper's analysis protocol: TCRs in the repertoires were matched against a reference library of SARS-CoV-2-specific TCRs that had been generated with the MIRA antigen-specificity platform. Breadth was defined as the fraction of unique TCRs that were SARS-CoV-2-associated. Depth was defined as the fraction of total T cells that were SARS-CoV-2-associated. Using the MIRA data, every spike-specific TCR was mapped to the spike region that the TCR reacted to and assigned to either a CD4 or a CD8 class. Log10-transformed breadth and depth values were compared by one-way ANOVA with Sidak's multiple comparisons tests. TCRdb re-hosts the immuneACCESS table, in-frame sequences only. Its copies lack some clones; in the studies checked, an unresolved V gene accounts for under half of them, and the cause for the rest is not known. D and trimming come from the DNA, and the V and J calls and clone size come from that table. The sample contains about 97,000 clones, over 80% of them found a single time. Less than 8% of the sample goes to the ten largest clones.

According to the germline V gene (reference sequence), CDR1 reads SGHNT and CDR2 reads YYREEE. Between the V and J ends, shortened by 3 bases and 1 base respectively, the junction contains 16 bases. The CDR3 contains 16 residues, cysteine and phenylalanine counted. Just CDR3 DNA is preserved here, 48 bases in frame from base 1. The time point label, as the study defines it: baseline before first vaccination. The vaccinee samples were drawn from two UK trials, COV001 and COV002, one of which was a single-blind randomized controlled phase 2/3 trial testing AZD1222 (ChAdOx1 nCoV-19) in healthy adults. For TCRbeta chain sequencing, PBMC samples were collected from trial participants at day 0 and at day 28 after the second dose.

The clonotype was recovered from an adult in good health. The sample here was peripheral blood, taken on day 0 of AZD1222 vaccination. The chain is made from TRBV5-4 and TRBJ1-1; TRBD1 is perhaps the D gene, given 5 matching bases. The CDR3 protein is CASSSIGARENTEAFF. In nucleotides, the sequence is TGTGCCAGCAGCTCCATCGGGGCCAGGGAGAACACTGAAGCTTTCTTT.